This T cell receptor (beta chain) was sequenced in a study of T cell responses to AZD1222 COVID-19 vaccine. Study context: Some second doses came at about 4 weeks and others at about 12 weeks; these were pooled.

TCRdb keeps only in-frame clones here, not all; method: immunoSEQ multiplex PCR. The sample yields 130,000 or so clones, around 90% seen once. The sequencing here drew on peripheral blood, taken on day 0 of AZD1222 vaccination. The source of this sequence is an adult in good health.

The CDR3 DNA is TGTGCCAGCAGTTACGGGACAGACACAGATACGCAGTATTTT. As protein: CASSYGTDTDTQYF. V is TRBV6-5 and J is TRBJ2-3, with 7 nucleotides matching TRBD1. This CDR3 is 14 amino acids long. After removal of 2 bases from V and 2 bases from J, the junction contained 1 base not matched to a gene. Germline V lookup: CDR1 MNHEY, CDR2 SVGAGI.